Shown below are 16 T cell receptor beta chains from a single sample sequenced in a study of shared clonotypes between healthy human individuals. Using immunoSEQ multiplex PCR, the repertoire was profiled, and TCRdb retains in-frame clones only, with some absent. The table includes hundreds of thousands of clones, approximately 79% detected once. The source material was memory CD4+ T cells sorted from blood. Subset: CD45RA-negative fraction. The receptors derive from a woman in her thirties in good health.

The rearrangement links TRBV19 to TRBJ2-5; 14 bases map to TRBD2. The CDR3 contains 16 residues. Germline V lookup: CDR1 LNHDA, CDR2 SQIVND (reference sequence). After removal of 6 bases from V and 2 bases from J, the junction contained 5 bases not matched to a gene. The CDR3 nucleotides are TGTGCCAGTAGAACGACTAGCGGGGGGGATCAAGAGACCCAGTACTTC. Protein sequence: CASRTTSGGDQETQYF.

The rearrangement uses TRBV27 and TRBJ1-4; TRBD1 aligns across 8 bases. V was pared by 7 bases and J by 3 bases, with 13 bases of the junction left unmatched. The germline CDR1 and CDR2 sequences are MNHEY and SMNVEV (reference sequence). The CDR3 length is 17 residues. CDR3 region: CASMGAGGVGANEKLFF. CDR3 DNA: TGTGCCAGCATGGGGGCAGGGGGCGTAGGAGCTAATGAAAAACTGTTTTTT.

The chain carries TRBV29-1 and TRBJ2-2; possible D gene TRBD2, 5 bases. Trimming cost V 6 bases and J 0 bases, with 8 bases left between them. The V gene's germline CDR1 is SQVTM and CDR2 ANQGSEA. The CDR3 has 13 residues. CDR3 DNA sequence: TGCAGCGTCTGGCGGGCGAACACCGGGGAGCTGTTTTTT. Protein sequence: CSVWRANTGELFF.

The rearrangement uses TRBV7-3 and TRBJ1-6; no clear D. V was shortened by 3 bases and J by 8 bases, with 8 bases between the two germline ends. The germline CDR1 and CDR2 sequences are SGHTA and FQGTGA. The CDR3 loop spans 13 amino acids. CDR3 sequence reads: CASSFKADSPLHF. The CDR3, as DNA: TGTGCCAGCAGCTTTAAGGCGGATTCACCCCTCCACTTT.

This CDR3 is CASSLGDRGRPEAFF. The CDR3 DNA reads TGCGCCAGCAGCTTGGGCGACAGGGGGCGACCTGAAGCTTTCTTT. V usage is TRBV5-1 and J usage is TRBJ1-1, with 10 bases aligning to TRBD1. Trimming removed 0 bases from V and 6 bases from J; junction bases left unmatched: 5. The CDR3 runs 15 residues. Germline V gene sequence: CDR1 SGHRS, CDR2 YFSETQ.

This clone was detected once. This sample also contains other DNA sequences that code for the same CDR3. V gene TRBV5-4 combines with J gene TRBJ2-5; D gene unclear. Germline assignment: CDR1 SGHNT and CDR2 YYREEE (reference sequence). This CDR3 spans 13 amino acids. V lost 4 bases, J lost 3 bases, and 10 bases lay in between. This chain's CDR3 is CASSLESEETQYF. The CDR3 DNA is TGTGCCAGCAGCCTAGAGTCGGAAGAGACCCAGTACTTC.

This chain joins TRBV28 and TRBJ1-5, with D possibly matching TRBD1 (5 bases). V was cut by 1 base and J by 6 bases, with 10 bases left in between. Per the germline V gene, CDR1 is MDHEN and CDR2 is SYDVKM. The CDR3 is 14 residues long. CDR3 nucleotides: TGTGCCAGCAGTTTATTTGTGGGGCTTCAGCCCCAGCATTTT. Encoded protein: CASSLFVGLQPQHF.

Worth noting for this clone: Germline and junction disagree at one end, which may indicate a read error. The chain uses TRBV15 and TRBJ2-7, with 8 nucleotides matching TRBD2. Germline V CDR1 and CDR2: LNHNV, YYDKDF (reference sequence). There are 15 residues in the CDR3. CDR3 DNA sequence: TGTGCCACCAGCAGAGGGAGCGGGAGCTCCTGCGAGCAGTACTTC. Its translation: CATSRGSGSSCEQYF.

The chain carries TRBV19 and TRBJ1-5; D call uncertain. Trimming shortened V by 9 bases and J by 4 bases, and 13 bases separated the two germline ends. This CDR3 region has 13 residues. Germline V gene sequence: CDR1 LNHDA, CDR2 SQIVND (reference sequence). This CDR3 is CASAANDNQPQHF. The CDR3, as DNA: TGTGCCAGCGCAGCGAACGATAATCAGCCCCAGCATTTT.

This clone came up many times. The sample contains more than one DNA sequence encoding this CDR3. J is TRBJ2-7 and V is TRBV6-5, with D perhaps matching TRBD1 or TRBD2 (5 bases each). V lost 6 bases and J 1 base, leaving 13 bases between the germline ends. CDR3 length equals 14 residues. Germline CDR1 MNHEY, CDR2 SVGAGI. The CDR3 loop reads CASSPRDGSYEQYF. The CDR3 bases are TGTGCCAGCAGCCCACGGGACGGATCCTACGAGCAGTACTTC.

The J gene is TRBJ2-7, the V gene TRBV11-2, with no clear D. From germline, CDR1 is SGHAT and CDR2 FQNNGV. This CDR3 has 12 amino acids. V was shortened by 4 bases and J by 5 bases, with 9 bases between the two germline ends. This chain's CDR3 is CASSSGTDEQYF. CDR3 nucleotide sequence: TGTGCCAGCAGCTCCGGAACGGACGAGCAGTACTTC.

This rearrangement joins TRBV19 to TRBJ1-1, with 8 bases aligning to TRBD1. With 5 bases clipped from V and 3 bases from J, the junction kept 2 bases outside the gene matches. The germline CDR1 and CDR2 sequences are LNHDA and SQIVND (reference sequence). The CDR3 runs 13 residues. As DNA, the CDR3 is TGTGCCAGTAGTGCCAGGGGGCACACTGAAGCTTTCTTT. Encoded protein: CASSARGHTEAFF.

The chain links TRBV4-2 to TRBJ2-5, with 10 nucleotides matching TRBD1. CDR3 size: 15 residues. Germline values: CDR1 LGHNA, CDR2 YNFKEQ. V lost 3 bases, J lost 4 bases, and 5 bases stayed unmatched. The CDR3 spells CASSHPGQGLETQYF. CDR3 DNA sequence: TGTGCCAGCAGCCATCCGGGACAGGGGTTAGAGACCCAGTACTTC.

This clone was found once. V is TRBV11-2 and J is TRBJ2-7, with TRBD1 matching over 9 bases. With V trimmed by 1 base and J by 0 bases, 1 base remained unmatched. CDR3 size: 15 residues. CDR1 is SGHAT and CDR2 is FQNNGV in the germline V gene. The CDR3 loop reads CASSLGTGVSYEQYF. The CDR3 DNA sequence: TGTGCCAGCAGCTTAGGGACAGGGGTCTCCTACGAGCAGTACTTC.

Only one count was recorded for this clone. The V gene is TRBV28, the J gene TRBJ1-4; D unresolved. The length of the CDR3 is 15 residues. CDR1 MDHEN and CDR2 SYDVKM come from the germline V gene. The ends were cut back, 2 bases at V and 3 bases at J, with 10 bases in the middle. The CDR3 spells CASSLPQASNEKLFF. The DNA for the CDR3 is TGTGCCAGCAGTTTACCGCAGGCGTCTAATGAAAAACTGTTTTTT.

The chain joins TRBV18 to TRBJ2-1, with 7 nucleotides matching TRBD1. CDR1 KGHSH and CDR2 LQKENI come from the germline V gene. The CDR3 has 16 amino acids. Trimming at V came to 3 bases and at J to 12 bases, leaving 17 bases not matched to a gene. This CDR3 is CASSPPTGIQGRGQFF. In nucleotides, the CDR3 is TGTGCCAGCTCACCCCCGACAGGGATTCAGGGGCGTGGGCAGTTCTTC.